This record covers a single T cell receptor beta chain. These data originate in a study of blood T cell repertoires in COVID-19. Study-wide background: Donors in the United States, Italy and Spain gave samples during acute or convalescent COVID-19. PBMCs, B-cell-depleted T cells, or T cells were the source of the cDNA or gDNA that made up the material.

In the authors' methods: Using reference gene primer amplification, nucleated cell counts were estimated. TCRdb's copy holds only in-frame clones and misses some; the assay was immunoSEQ multiplex PCR. D and trimming were read from the DNA, whereas the V and J calls and clone size are those reported in that table. This table has 150,000 to 200,000 clones, 85% to 90% appearing once. Deletions cut 11 bases from V and 7 bases from J, with 15 bases between. This CDR3 has 13 residues. Germline CDR1 and CDR2: MNHEY and SVGAGI. The rearrangement links TRBV6-5 to TRBJ1-6; D is undetermined. The clonotype originates from a young woman who had recovered from COVID-19. Sequencing input: peripheral blood. CDR3 DNA sequence: TGTGCCGGCTCCACGTCGAGGAATTCACCCCTCCACTTT. Amino acids: CAGSTSRNSPLHF.